This T cell receptor beta chain emerged from a study of T cell responses to AZD1222 COVID-19 vaccine (dated by TCRdb to about 2021). For the study in its entirety: TCR sequencing covered more than 230 trial participants: 207 given two doses of AZD1222 and approximately 26 given two doses of MenACWY control vaccine. Trial participants were enrolled into age subgroups of 18-55, 56-69 and 70-plus years, which contained about 150, 27 and 61 TCR-sequenced participants, respectively.

The sample's time point label is to be understood as: about 28 days (+/-7) after the second vaccine dose. AZD1222 recipients given second doses at about 4 weeks or at about 12 weeks were pooled, since spike-specific TCR depth and breadth were not found to differ between the two schedules. Samples from vaccinated people were obtained from the UK trials COV001 and COV002, which included a single-blind randomized controlled phase 2/3 trial of AZD1222 (ChAdOx1 nCoV-19) in healthy adults. For TCRbeta chain sequencing, PBMC samples were collected from trial participants at day 0 and at day 28 after the second dose. Here is what the overall study found, with its caveats: Most participants were white British and females outnumbered males, and the authors suggested that clonal diversity may have been underestimated. Only 5 to 7 AZD1222 recipients were SARS-CoV-2 seropositive at baseline, limiting conclusions about previously exposed vaccinees. Vaccine-associated CD4 TCRs spanned the whole spike protein, with dominant responses in regions 160-218 and 743-854. Epitopes outside the regions mutated in the B.1.351 and B.1.1.7 variants were reportedly recognized by nearly half of the unique spike-specific TCRs. In the small 56-69-year group, the increase in depth fell short of significance, most likely because of low power. Because no day 14 peak-response samples were available, the repertoires could be characterized only after the peak T cell response. After two AZD1222 doses, spike-specific TCR breadth and depth were significantly higher than at day 0 and than in MenACWY recipients.

The CDR3 regions of human TCRbeta chains were analyzed by immunosequencing. As for the authors' bioinformatics: TCRs in the repertoires were compared against a reference library of SARS-CoV-2-specific TCRs that had been generated with the MIRA antigen-specificity platform. Breadth was defined as the fraction of unique TCRs that were SARS-CoV-2-associated. Depth was defined as the fraction of total T cells that were SARS-CoV-2-associated. Each spike-specific TCR was assigned to its reactive spike region and to a CD4 or CD8 class using the MIRA data. Log10-transformed breadth and depth values were compared by one-way ANOVA with Sidak's multiple comparisons tests. The clones in this table, taken by TCRdb from immuneACCESS, are in-frame only. Not every clone is retained; where verified, under half of the shortfall comes from an unresolved V gene, and the cause of the rest is unknown. The D gene and trimming were derived from the DNA, and the V and J assignments and clone size from that table. Within this sample are roughly 40,000 clones, with about nine tenths of them counted one time only. Approximately 37% of the sample is held by the ten biggest clonotypes.

The CDR3 contains 13 residues, cysteine and phenylalanine counted. The sequence is cut down to CDR3 DNA, 39 bases in frame from base 1. CDR1 LNHDA and CDR2 SQIVND were looked up in the germline V gene (reference sequence). V gives up 8 bases and J gives up 1 base, and the segment between their germline ends measures 12 bases. With regard to this clone: Its antigen is currently not known. Base qualities are missing; no much larger clone stands one base away.

This sequence was found in an adult who received the AZD1222 COVID-19 vaccine. This specimen was peripheral blood, taken 28 days after the second AZD1222 dose. In this chain, TRBV19 is recombined with TRBJ2-7; the D region is possibly TRBD1 or TRBD2, each matching across 6 bases. The CDR3 region reads CASRGTPSYEQYF. In nucleotide form, the sequence is TGTGCCAGTCGGGGGACACCATCCTACGAGCAGTACTTC. The reference TRBV19 and TRBJ2-7 proteins fill in what lies around the CDR3, so the full variable domain reads DGGITQSPKYLFRKEGQNVTLSCEQNLNHDAMYWYRQDPGQGLRLIYYSQIVNDFQKGDIAEGYSVSREKKESFPLTVTSAQKNPTAFYLCASRGTPSYEQYFGPGTRLTVT.